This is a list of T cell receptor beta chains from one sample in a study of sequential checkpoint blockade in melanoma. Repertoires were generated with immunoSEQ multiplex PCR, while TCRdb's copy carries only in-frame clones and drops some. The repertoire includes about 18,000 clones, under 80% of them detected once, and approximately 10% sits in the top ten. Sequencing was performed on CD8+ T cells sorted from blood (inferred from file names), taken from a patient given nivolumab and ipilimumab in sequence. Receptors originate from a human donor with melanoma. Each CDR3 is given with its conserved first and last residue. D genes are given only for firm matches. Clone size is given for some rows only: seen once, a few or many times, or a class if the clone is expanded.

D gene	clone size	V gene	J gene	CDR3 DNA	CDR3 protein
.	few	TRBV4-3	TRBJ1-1	TGCGCCAGCAGCCAGACAGGGAACACTGAAGCTTTCTTT	CASSQTGNTEAFF
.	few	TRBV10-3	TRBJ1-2	TGTGCCATCAGTGAGTCGCGACTAAACTATGGCTACACCTTC	CAISESRLNYGYTF
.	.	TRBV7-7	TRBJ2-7	TGTGCTAGCAGCTTAGCGCCGGACTTGTCCTACGAGCAGTACTTC	CASSLAPDLSYEQYF
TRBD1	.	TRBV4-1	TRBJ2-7	TGCGCCAGCAGCCAAGATCGAGACAGGGCCTCCGAGCAGTACTTC	CASSQDRDRASEQYF
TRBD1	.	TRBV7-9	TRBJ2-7	TGTGCCAGCAGTTCTGGGACAGGACGGGCGATCTACGAGCAGTACTTC	CASSSGTGRAIYEQYF
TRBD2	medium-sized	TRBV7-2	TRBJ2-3	TGTGCCAGCAGCTTTAGCGGGGGGTTGACAGATACGCAGTATTTT	CASSFSGGLTDTQYF
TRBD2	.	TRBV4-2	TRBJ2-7	TGTGCCAGCAGCGGAACCGGGACTATCCCCTACGAGCAGTACTTC	CASSGTGTIPYEQYF
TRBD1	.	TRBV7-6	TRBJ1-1	TGTGCCAGCAGCTCAGACAGGGGACGGAACACTGAAGCTTTCTTT	CASSSDRGRNTEAFF
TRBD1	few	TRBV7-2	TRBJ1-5	TGTGCCAGCAGCCGGACAGGGGGCCAGCCCCAGCATTTT	CASSRTGGQPQHF
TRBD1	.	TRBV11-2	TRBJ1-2	TGTGCCAGCAGCTTAGCTCCGGGACAGGGGCGCGGCTACACCTTC	CASSLAPGQGRGYTF
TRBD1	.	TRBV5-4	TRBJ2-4	TGTGCCAGCAGCCCGGGTAGAGGACAGGGCACTGAAAACATTCAGTACTTC	CASSPGRGQGTENIQYF
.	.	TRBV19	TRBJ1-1	TGTGCCAGTAGCCTATCTTGGGCCACTGAAGCTTTCTTT	CASSLSWATEAFF
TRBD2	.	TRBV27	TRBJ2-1	TGTGCCAGCAGTCCGTCTAGCGGAGCGTACAATGAGCAGTTCTTC	CASSPSSGAYNEQFF
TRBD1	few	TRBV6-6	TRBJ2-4	TGTGCCAGCAGTTACTTGGACAGGACAGCCAAAAACATTCAGTACTTC	CASSYLDRTAKNIQYF
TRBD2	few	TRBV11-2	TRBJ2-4	TGTGCCAGCAGCTTACGAGCGGGAGAAGCCAAAAACATTCAGTACTTC	CASSLRAGEAKNIQYF
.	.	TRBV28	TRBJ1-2	TGTGCCAGCAGTTTAGCTCAGGGCAACTATGGCTACACCTTC	CASSLAQGNYGYTF
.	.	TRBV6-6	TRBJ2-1	TGTGCCAGCAGTTACCTCGGACAGACAGTCTACAATGAGCAGTTCTTC	CASSYLGQTVYNEQFF
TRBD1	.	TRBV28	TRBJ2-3	TGTGCCAGCAGTTTAAACAGGGGGCGCACAGATACGCAGTATTTT	CASSLNRGRTDTQYF
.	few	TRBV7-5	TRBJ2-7	TGTGCCAGAAGCTTAGCCGGACAGGGGGCCTACGAGCAGTACTTC	CARSLAGQGAYEQYF
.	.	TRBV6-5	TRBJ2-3	TGTGCCAGCAGTTACTCGCAGGGGATGGATACGCAGTATTTT	CASSYSQGMDTQYF
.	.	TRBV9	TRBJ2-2	TGTGCCAGCAGCGTGCGAGCGGGACAGAACACCGGGGAGCTGTTTTTT	CASSVRAGQNTGELFF
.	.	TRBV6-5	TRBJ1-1	TGTGCCAGCAGTTACTCGGCGGGGAGGACTGAAGCTTTCTTT	CASSYSAGRTEAFF
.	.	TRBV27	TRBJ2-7	TGTGCCAGCAGTTTTAGAGGTTCATCCTACGAGCAGTACTTC	CASSFRGSSYEQYF
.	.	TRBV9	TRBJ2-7	TGTGCCAGCAGCTCGGGACTTTCCTACGAGCAGTACTTC	CASSSGLSYEQYF
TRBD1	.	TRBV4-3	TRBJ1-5	TGCGCCAGCAGCCAAGATCTGGTGACAGGGCGACAGCCCCAGCATTTT	CASSQDLVTGRQPQHF
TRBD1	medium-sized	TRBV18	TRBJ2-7	TGTGCCAGCTCACCCGTGGACAGGCCCCCCTACGAGCAGTACTTC	CASSPVDRPPYEQYF
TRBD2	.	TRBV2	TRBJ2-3	TGTGCCAGCAGTGACGGGGGGGCCGTCCCCGATACGCAGTATTTT	CASSDGGAVPDTQYF
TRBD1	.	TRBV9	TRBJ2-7	TGTGCCAGCAGCGTGGGACAGGGATACTACGAGCAGTACTTC	CASSVGQGYYEQYF
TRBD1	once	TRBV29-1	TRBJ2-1	TGCAGCGTTGATAGACAGGGGAATGAGCAGTTCTTC	CSVDRQGNEQFF
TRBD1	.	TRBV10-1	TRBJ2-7	TGCGCCAGCAGCGACCGGGACAGGGGCTACGAGCAGTACTTC	CASSDRDRGYEQYF
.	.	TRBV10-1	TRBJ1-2	TGCGCCAGCGGTATGGCAGGGGAGAACGGCTACACCTTC	CASGMAGENGYTF
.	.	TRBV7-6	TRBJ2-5	TGTGCCAGCAGCTTGGAGGTCGGGGAGACCCAGTACTTC	CASSLEVGETQYF
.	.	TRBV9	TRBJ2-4	TGTGCCAGCAGCGAACAGGGGGGGGTCAAAAACATTCAGTACTTC	CASSEQGGVKNIQYF
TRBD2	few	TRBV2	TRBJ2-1	TGTGCCAGCAGAGACTCTTCGGGGGGAAGATACAATGAGCAGTTCTTC	CASRDSSGGRYNEQFF
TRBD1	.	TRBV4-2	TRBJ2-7	TGTGCCAGCAGCCAAGATGGGACAGGGATCCAATTAGCCTACGAGCAGTACTTC	CASSQDGTGIQLAYEQYF
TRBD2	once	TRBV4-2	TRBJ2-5	TGTGCCAGCAGCCGTGGGACTAGCGGGGGGGCCGAGGGGAAAACCCAGTACTTC	CASSRGTSGGAEGKTQYF